The next 9 T cell receptor beta chains were all read from a single sample in a study of blood T cells in healthy people across ages. Alongside a J-beta primer mix, a sample-barcoded 5' primer served in a second PCR lasting about 7 to 12 cycles. TCRdb re-derived calls from the 5' RACE reads in MiXCR, one entry per CDR3 protein. The sample consists of some 1.7 million distinct CDR3 sequences, roughly 28% of them appearing once. The material sequenced was blood. The receptors shown here come from a woman in her 30s in good health.

This clonotype has more than one count but fewer than ten. This chain uses TRBV2 with TRBJ2-7, with a tentative D call TRBD2 (7 bases). The CDR3 length is 14 residues. V dropped 6 bases and J dropped 0 bases, with 12 bases sitting between them. CDR1 SNHLY and CDR2 FYNNEI come from the germline V gene. The CDR3 region is CASRGGDTSYEQYF. The CDR3 DNA sequence: TGTGCCAGCAGGGGAGGGGACACCTCCTACGAGCAGTACTTC.

V is TRBV20-1 and J is TRBJ1-2; D is unresolved. Germline CDR1 DFQATT, CDR2 SNEGSKA (reference sequence). This CDR3 is 16 amino acids long. V lost 0 bases and J lost 0, with 14 bases in between. DNA of the CDR3: TGCAGTGCTAGAGATCCAGGACTGATGTCTAACTATGGCTACACCTTC. This encodes CSARDPGLMSNYGYTF.

This clonotype has just a few counts. The chain links TRBV20-1 to TRBJ2-3; D may match TRBD1 or TRBD2 (5 bases each). This CDR3 has 14 amino acids. With 3 bases removed from V and 7 bases from J, the gap between germline ends came to 17 bases. Germline V gene data show CDR1 as DFQATT and CDR2 as SNEGSKA (reference sequence). In DNA form, the CDR3 reads TGCAGTGCTAGCGAGGGGTCCGAGCTGAATACGCAGTATTTT. This gives the protein CSASEGSELNTQYF.

The gene calls are TRBV20-1 and TRBJ2-1, with a possible D match to TRBD1 (5 bases). This CDR3 spans 12 amino acids. Between the trimmed V and J ends, which lost 6 bases and 10 bases, there was a span of 16 bases. Germline CDR1 DFQATT, CDR2 SNEGSKA (reference sequence). The CDR3 sequence is CSANQGSREQFF. For the CDR3, the DNA is TGCAGTGCGAACCAGGGTTCTAGGGAGCAGTTCTTC.

This clonotype was seen only a few times. The V and J genes are TRBV12-5 and TRBJ1-1, with 7 bases identical to TRBD1. This CDR3 is built from 13 residues. The germline gives CDR1 LGHNT, CDR2 FRNRAP. The V segment lost 5 bases and the J segment 2 bases; nucleotides outside the gene matches: 2. DNA of the CDR3: TGTGCTAGTGGTCTAGGGGGCAACACTGAAGCTTTCTTT. It codes for CASGLGGNTEAFF.

Comment on this clonotype: Compared with germline, one end of the junction differs, possibly owing to a read error. The rearrangement uses TRBV7-2 and TRBJ2-3, with a possible D match to TRBD2 (5 bases). The CDR3 is 13 residues long. CDR1 is SGHTA, CDR2 FQGNSA, per germline. The CDR3 DNA is TGTGCCAGCAGCTTAGGGACTGGAGATACGCGGTATTTT. Translation: CASSLGTGDTRYF.

The V call is TRBV3-1, the J call TRBJ2-4, with 9 positions matching TRBD1. CDR1 and CDR2 (germline): LGHDT, YNNKEL (reference sequence). This CDR3 has 17 amino acids. J was trimmed by 1 base and V by 2 bases; bases with no gene match: 6. The CDR3 DNA reads TGTGCCAGCAGCCAAAGGACAGGGGTCTCGGCCAAAAACATTCAGTACTTC. Its protein is CASSQRTGVSAKNIQYF.

This clonotype has only a few counts. The chain uses TRBV28 and TRBJ2-5, with a possible D match to TRBD2 (5 bases). The CDR3 length is 13 residues. V was cut by 7 bases and J by 5 bases, with 14 bases left in between. Germline CDR1 is MDHEN and CDR2 is SYDVKM. CDR3 residues: CASTRAVLETQYF. CDR3 nucleotide sequence: TGTGCCAGCACACGAGCGGTTCTGGAGACCCAGTACTTC. Drawing the rest from reference TRBV28 and TRBJ2-5, the complete variable domain is DVKVTQSSRYLVKRTGEKVFLECVQDMDHENMFWYRQDPGLGLRLIYFSYDVKMKEKGDIPEGYSVSREKKERFSLILESASTNQTSMYLCASTRAVLETQYFGPGTRLLVL.

The chain has TRBV7-9 and TRBJ2-7, with TRBD2 matching 9 bases. The CDR3 extends over 17 amino acids. V lost 2 bases to trimming and J lost 2 bases; unmatched junction nucleotides: 10. Germline V gene lookup returns CDR1 SEHNR and CDR2 FQNEAQ (reference sequence). CDR3 sequence reads: CASSLPLAGPPTYEQYF. The DNA for the CDR3 is TGTGCCAGCAGCTTACCGCTAGCGGGACCGCCAACCTACGAGCAGTACTTC.